This T cell receptor beta chain was captured by sequencing in a study of CD8+CD57+ T cells in acquired aplastic anemia. Overall study context: Sorted CD4+ and CD8+ cell DNA averaged roughly 3.2 ug. Overall study findings and caveats: Patients and healthy controls showed no significant CD8+ Simpson's diversity difference. Comparison of patients with controls identified about 30 shared CD8+ CDR3 sequences.

Genomic DNA constituted the template upon which TCR beta VDJ and CDR3 profiling was performed. TCRdb used MiXCR to reprocess the reads, holding one entry per CDR3 protein. This sample has about 160,000 distinct CDR3 sequences, with about 70% found just once. Remarks on this clonotype: What it binds is not known.

Selection for sequencing was limited to patients who had shown CD8+CD57+ cell expansion by flow cytometry. CDR1 is SEHNR and CDR2 is FQNEAQ in the germline V gene (reference sequence). The CDR3 spans 15 residues. Trimming stripped 3 bases from V and 3 bases from J, with 12 bases between. Sequenced: sorted CD4+, CD8+, or CD8+CD57+ T cells (not recorded which) from PBMCs. The V call is TRBV7-9, the J call TRBJ2-1; D might be TRBD2 (7 bases). This TCR was sampled from a human donor with aplastic anemia. This CDR3 is CASSLGGGFYNEQFF. CDR3 coding DNA: TGTGCCAGCAGCTTGGGGGGGGGCTTCTACAATGAGCAGTTCTTC.